A selection of T cell receptor beta chains follows, all from one sample in a study of blood T cell repertoires in COVID-19. The method was immunoSEQ multiplex PCR; TCRdb's version includes in-frame clones alone and lacks a portion of them. The data show fewer than 35,000 clones, with roughly 85% seen just once and under 9.5% held by the top ten. The sample taken for sequencing was peripheral blood. The receptor source for this set is a man older than 75 with active COVID-19. Each CDR3 is given with its conserved first and last residue. Each record gives: V gene, CDR3 length, J gene, clone size, D gene, CDR3 protein, CDR3 DNA. D genes are given only for firm matches. Clone size appears in some rows only: once, few, many, or a class for an expanded clone.

TRBV28	14	TRBJ1-2	NA	TRBD1	CASSPPDRGRGYTF	TGTGCCAGCAGTCCTCCGGACAGGGGGCGAGGCTACACCTTC
TRBV7-9	14	TRBJ1-4	NA	NA	CASSLGRGDEKLFF	TGTGCCAGCAGCTTAGGGCGGGGGGATGAAAAACTGTTTTTT
TRBV7-9	17	TRBJ2-7	few	NA	CASPRTRGTDESYEQYF	TGTGCCAGCCCCAGAACAAGGGGAACAGACGAGAGCTACGAGCAGTACTTC
TRBV12-3/TRBV12-4	12	TRBJ1-2	NA	NA	CASSSRGYGYTF	TGTGCCAGCAGTTCTCGCGGCTATGGCTACACCTTC
TRBV10-3	13	TRBJ1-5	NA	NA	CASSLGSSQPQHF	TGTGCCAGTTCGCTTGGGAGTAGTCAGCCCCAGCATTTT
TRBV5-1	16	TRBJ2-7	few	NA	CASSQPAGPSSYEQYF	TGCGCCAGCAGCCAGCCCGCGGGGCCTAGCTCCTACGAGCAGTACTTC
TRBV6-1	15	TRBJ1-3	NA	NA	CASSDRGPSGNTIYF	TGTGCCAGCAGTGACAGGGGTCCCTCTGGAAACACCATATATTTT
TRBV4-3	17	TRBJ2-3	NA	NA	CASSQGWGTLSTDTQYF	TGCGCCAGCAGCCAAGGGTGGGGGACTCTGAGCACAGATACGCAGTATTTT
TRBV3-1/TRBV3-2	15	TRBJ1-1	NA	TRBD1	CASSHLTGVGTEAFF	TGTGCCAGCAGCCACCTAACAGGGGTGGGCACTGAAGCTTTCTTT
TRBV18	14	TRBJ2-7	NA	NA	CASSPKTAALEQYF	TGTGCCAGCTCACCTAAGACAGCAGCCTTAGAGCAGTACTTC
TRBV15	15	TRBJ2-3	NA	TRBD2	CATSRGRGGEDTQYF	TGTGCCACCAGCAGAGGCCGGGGGGGCGAAGATACGCAGTATTTT
TRBV28	13	TRBJ2-1	NA	NA	CASDRDSYNEQFF	TGTGCCAGCGACAGAGACTCCTACAATGAGCAGTTCTTC
TRBV18	13	TRBJ1-6	few	NA	CASSPRENSPLHF	TGTGCCAGCTCACCGAGGGAGAATTCACCCCTCCACTTT
TRBV13	13	TRBJ1-5	NA	NA	CASSRLGAQPQHF	TGTGCCAGCAGCCGGTTGGGGGCACAGCCCCAGCATTTT
TRBV27	15	TRBJ1-2	NA	NA	CASSGTTGGNYGYTF	TGTGCCAGCAGTGGAACAACGGGGGGAAACTATGGCTACACCTTC
TRBV6-5	13	TRBJ2-5	NA	NA	CASSGEPRETQYF	TGTGCCAGCAGCGGGGAGCCCAGAGAGACCCAGTACTTC
TRBV5-1	15	TRBJ2-3	NA	NA	CASSLGGRFTDTQYF	TGCGCCAGCAGCTTGGGGGGCAGATTCACAGATACGCAGTATTTT
TRBV7-2	17	TRBJ2-2	few	NA	CASSLGAAYANTGELFF	TGTGCCAGCAGCTTAGGGGCAGCCTACGCGAACACCGGGGAGCTGTTTTTT
TRBV5-1	14	TRBJ2-2	NA	NA	CASSLGQNTGELFF	TGCGCCAGCAGCTTGGGGCAGAACACCGGGGAGCTGTTTTTT
TRBV6-5	15	TRBJ2-3	NA	TRBD2	CASTRLAGNTDTQYF	TGTGCCAGCACCAGACTAGCGGGGAACACAGATACGCAGTATTTT
TRBV7-9	16	TRBJ1-4	NA	TRBD1	CASSPISWDRVEKLFF	TGTGCCAGCAGTCCAATCTCGTGGGACAGGGTCGAAAAACTGTTTTTT
TRBV5-4	14	TRBJ2-1	NA	TRBD2	CASSSGTNYNEQFF	TGTGCCAGCAGCAGCGGGACCAACTACAATGAGCAGTTCTTC
TRBV3-1/TRBV3-2	17	TRBJ2-3	NA	NA	CASSQDWAGASTDTQYF	TGTGCCAGCAGCCAAGATTGGGCGGGGGCAAGCACAGATACGCAGTATTTT
TRBV5-1	16	TRBJ2-2	NA	TRBD2	CASSLASGGRTGELFF	TGCGCCAGCAGCTTGGCCAGCGGGGGGCGGACCGGGGAGCTGTTTTTT
TRBV6-5	16	TRBJ2-5	NA	TRBD2	CASSYVPSGGGETQYF	TGTGCCAGCAGTTACGTCCCTAGCGGGGGGGGCGAGACCCAGTACTTC
TRBV24-1	15	TRBJ2-2	NA	NA	CATSDPDTDTGELFF	TGTGCCACCAGTGATCCTGACACCGACACCGGGGAGCTGTTTTTT
TRBV5-1	14	TRBJ1-1	NA	TRBD1	CASSSGQGHTEAFF	TGCGCCAGCAGCTCGGGACAGGGCCACACTGAAGCTTTCTTT
TRBV7-9	15	TRBJ1-5	NA	NA	CASSLGRGSYQPQHF	TGTGCCAGCAGCTTAGGGAGGGGAAGTTACCAGCCCCAGCATTTT
TRBV4-1	17	TRBJ2-3	NA	NA	CASSQDSDRSSTDTQYF	TGCGCCAGCAGCCAAGATTCTGACAGGTCTAGCACAGATACGCAGTATTTT
TRBV5-1	15	TRBJ2-7	NA	TRBD1	CASSSLQGAEYEQYF	TGCGCCAGCAGCTCACTACAGGGGGCGGAGTACGAGCAGTACTTC
TRBV6-5	15	TRBJ1-6	NA	NA	CASRGQSSYNSPLHF	TGTGCCAGCAGAGGACAGAGCTCCTATAATTCACCCCTCCACTTT
TRBV19	14	TRBJ1-2	few	TRBD1	CASRTGQAFYGYTF	TGTGCCAGTAGGACCGGACAGGCTTTCTATGGCTACACCTTC
TRBV2	15	TRBJ1-1	NA	NA	CASSEGGAGNTEAFF	TGTGCCAGCAGTGAAGGGGGCGCCGGGAACACTGAAGCTTTCTTT
TRBV7-8	15	TRBJ1-1	NA	NA	CASSLARGLNTEAFF	TGTGCCAGCAGCTTAGCCCGGGGTTTGAACACTGAAGCTTTCTTT
TRBV18	16	TRBJ2-5	NA	NA	CASSTSTINSQETQYF	TGTGCCAGCTCTACCTCGACTATTAATTCTCAAGAGACCCAGTACTTC
TRBV4-1	18	TRBJ2-3	NA	TRBD2	CASSQDRTSGGIRDTQYF	TGCGCCAGCAGCCAAGATCGGACTAGCGGGGGGATTCGGGATACGCAGTATTTT
TRBV5-6	12	TRBJ2-5	NA	NA	CASSLRRSGQYF	TGTGCCAGCAGCTTGAGGCGGTCCGGGCAGTACTTC
TRBV5-8	15	TRBJ2-5	NA	TRBD2	CASSLMGTSGETQYF	TGTGCCAGCAGCTTGATGGGGACTAGCGGGGAGACCCAGTACTTC
TRBV7-2	14	TRBJ1-4	once	NA	CASSPGEMGRRMFF	TGTGCCAGCAGCCCGGGGGAGATGGGCAGAAGAATGTTTTTT
TRBV4-3	14	TRBJ2-1	NA	TRBD2	CASSQDNASGKQFF	TGCGCCAGCAGCCAAGATAACGCTAGCGGAAAGCAGTTCTTC
TRBV6-2/TRBV6-3	14	TRBJ1-1	NA	NA	CASSYGRVNTEAFF	TGTGCCAGCAGTTACGGCAGGGTGAACACTGAAGCTTTCTTT
TRBV6-5	15	TRBJ2-1	NA	TRBD1	CASRHRDRGIDEQFF	TGTGCCAGCAGACACCGGGACAGGGGTATCGATGAGCAGTTCTTC
TRBV5-6	15	TRBJ1-2	once	TRBD1	CASTSFDRERAGYTF	TGTGCCAGCACCTCGTTCGACAGGGAACGAGCAGGCTACACCTTC
TRBV24-1	15	TRBJ2-7	NA	TRBD1	CATRQGTGEFYEQYF	TGTGCCACCAGGCAAGGGACAGGCGAATTCTACGAGCAGTACTTC
TRBV28	13	TRBJ1-1	once	NA	CASSFRSYTEAFF	TGTGCCAGCAGTTTTCGCAGTTACACTGAAGCTTTCTTT
TRBV7-9	17	TRBJ1-1	NA	TRBD1	CASSSPQLPGGRTEAFF	TGTGCCAGCAGTTCCCCTCAGCTGCCAGGGGGCCGCACTGAAGCTTTCTTT
TRBV9	15	TRBJ2-2	NA	NA	CASSVGRAGAGELFF	TGTGCCAGCAGCGTAGGCAGGGCCGGAGCCGGGGAGCTGTTTTTT
TRBV29-1	13	TRBJ2-5	NA	TRBD2	CSVDMGRGETQYF	TGCAGCGTTGATATGGGGCGGGGGGAGACCCAGTACTTC
TRBV5-5	13	TRBJ2-4	NA	NA	CASSWTWENIQYF	TGTGCCAGCAGCTGGACATGGGAAAACATTCAGTACTTC
TRBV9	16	TRBJ1-5	few	TRBD1	CASSPRADRGAQPQHF	TGTGCCAGCAGCCCCCGAGCTGACAGGGGGGCTCAGCCCCAGCATTTT
TRBV18	13	TRBJ2-7	NA	NA	CASSPTSSYEQYF	TGTGCCAGCTCACCGACTAGCTCCTACGAGCAGTACTTC
TRBV10-3	16	TRBJ2-2	once	TRBD2	CAISESSSGGAGELFF	TGTGCCATCAGTGAGTCGTCTAGCGGGGGGGCCGGGGAGCTGTTTTTT
TRBV7-3	15	TRBJ2-7	NA	NA	CASSRLGGGSDEQYF	TGTGCCAGCAGCCGCCTGGGAGGGGGGTCGGACGAGCAGTACTTC